This T cell receptor (beta chain) was found in a study of OX40 agonist ivuxolimab in advanced cancers. In the study overall: Enrolled patients in dose escalation had cancers that were hepatocellular carcinoma, melanoma, renal cell or head and neck cancer. Study-wide points: Specificity for antigen went undetermined in the expanded peripheral T cells.

Autoimmune disease history or systemic immunosuppression led to patients being barred. Points on this clone: Its antigen remains unknown.

Measured with immunoSEQ multiplex PCR; TCRdb has only the in-frame clones, and not every one. The repertoire holds 60,000 to 85,000 clones, with approximately 95% as singletons. Per the germline V gene, CDR1 is WNHNN and CDR2 is SYGVQD (reference sequence). V shed 0 bases and J shed 10 bases, with 10 bases lying between them. CDR3 size: 13 residues. The material sequenced was CD4+ or CD8+ T cells sorted from blood, taken in a trial of the OX40 agonist ivuxolimab. The source is an adult with an advanced solid tumor such as melanoma, head and neck, liver or kidney cancer. The V call is TRBV10-1, the J call TRBJ2-1; D uncertain. CDR3: CASSESTAWEQFF. In nucleotides, the CDR3 is TGCGCCAGCAGTGAGTCGACCGCTTGGGAGCAGTTCTTC.